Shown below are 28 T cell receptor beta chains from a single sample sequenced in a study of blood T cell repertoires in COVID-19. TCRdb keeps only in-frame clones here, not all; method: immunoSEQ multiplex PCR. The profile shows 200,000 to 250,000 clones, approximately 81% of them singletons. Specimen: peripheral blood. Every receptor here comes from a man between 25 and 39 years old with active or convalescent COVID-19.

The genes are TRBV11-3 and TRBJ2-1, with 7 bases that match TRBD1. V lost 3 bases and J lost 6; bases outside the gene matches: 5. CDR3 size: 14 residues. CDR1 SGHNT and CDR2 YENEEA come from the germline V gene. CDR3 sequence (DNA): TGTGCCAGCAGCTTCAGGGGGTTCATCAATGAGCAGTTCTTC. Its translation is CASSFRGFINEQFF.

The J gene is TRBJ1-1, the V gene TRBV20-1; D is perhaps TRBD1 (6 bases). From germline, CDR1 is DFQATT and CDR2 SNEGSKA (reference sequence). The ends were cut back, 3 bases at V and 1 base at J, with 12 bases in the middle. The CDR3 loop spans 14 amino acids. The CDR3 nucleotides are TGCAGTGCTAGTGATCAGGGGTGGAACACTGAAGCTTTCTTT. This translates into CSASDQGWNTEAFF.

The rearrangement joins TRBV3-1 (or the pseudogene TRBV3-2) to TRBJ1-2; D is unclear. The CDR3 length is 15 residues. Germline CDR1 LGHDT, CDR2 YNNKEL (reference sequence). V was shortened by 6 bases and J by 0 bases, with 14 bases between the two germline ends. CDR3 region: CASSLGLGANYGYTF. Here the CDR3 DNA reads TGTGCCAGCAGTCTCGGTCTCGGGGCTAACTATGGCTACACCTTC.

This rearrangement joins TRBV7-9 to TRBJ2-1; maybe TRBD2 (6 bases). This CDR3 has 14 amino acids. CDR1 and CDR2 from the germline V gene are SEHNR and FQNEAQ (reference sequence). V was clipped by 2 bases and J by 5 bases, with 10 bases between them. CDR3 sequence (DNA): TGTGCCAGCAGCTTACGGGAGAGGGACAATGAGCAGTTCTTC. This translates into CASSLRERDNEQFF. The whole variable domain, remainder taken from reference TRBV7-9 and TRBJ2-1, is DTGVSQNPRHKITKRGQNVTFRCDPISEHNRLYWYRQTLGQGPEFLTYFQNEAQLEKSRLLSDRFSAERPKGSFSTLEIQRTEQGDSAMYLCASSLRERDNEQFFGPGTRLTVL.

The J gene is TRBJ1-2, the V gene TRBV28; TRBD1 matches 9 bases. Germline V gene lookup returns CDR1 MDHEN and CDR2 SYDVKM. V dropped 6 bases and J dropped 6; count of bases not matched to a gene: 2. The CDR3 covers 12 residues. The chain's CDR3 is CASRTGGHGYTF. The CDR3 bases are TGTGCCAGCAGGACAGGGGGGCATGGCTACACCTTC.

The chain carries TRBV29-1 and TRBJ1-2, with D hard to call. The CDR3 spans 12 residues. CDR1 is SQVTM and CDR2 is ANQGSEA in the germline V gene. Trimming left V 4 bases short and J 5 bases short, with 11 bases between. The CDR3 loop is CSVVTQTYGYTF. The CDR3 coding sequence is TGCAGCGTTGTTACACAGACGTATGGCTACACCTTC.

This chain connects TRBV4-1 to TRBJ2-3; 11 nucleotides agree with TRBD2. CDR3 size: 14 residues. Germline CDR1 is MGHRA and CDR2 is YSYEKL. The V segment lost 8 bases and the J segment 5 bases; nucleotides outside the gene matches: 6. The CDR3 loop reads CASSGLAVLDTQYF. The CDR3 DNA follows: TGCGCCAGCTCGGGACTAGCGGTTTTAGATACGCAGTATTTT.

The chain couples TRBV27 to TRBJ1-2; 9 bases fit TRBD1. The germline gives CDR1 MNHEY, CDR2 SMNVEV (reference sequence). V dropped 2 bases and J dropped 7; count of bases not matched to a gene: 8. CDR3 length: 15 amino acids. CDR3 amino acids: CASSLVQGATGGYTF. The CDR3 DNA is TGTGCCAGCAGTTTAGTACAGGGGGCGACTGGTGGCTACACCTTC.

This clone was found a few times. The CDR3 DNA reads as TGTGCCAGCAGCCGCAACTCTAGGAATGAGCAGTTCTTC. This sequence encodes CASSRNSRNEQFF. This chain uses TRBV13 with TRBJ2-1; D is uncertain. The CDR3 is 13 residues long. CDR1 is PRHDT and CDR2 is FYEKMQ in the germline V gene (reference sequence). V was trimmed by 5 bases and J by 7 bases, leaving 12 bases between them.

CDR3 region: CASSLGTSGRIGQETQYF. The CDR3 DNA sequence: TGTGCCAGCAGCTTAGGGACTAGCGGGAGAATAGGCCAAGAGACCCAGTACTTC. The J gene is TRBJ2-5, the V gene TRBV7-3, with 14 bases matching TRBD2. V was clipped by 2 bases and J by 1 base; unmatched bases: 6. The CDR3 is made up of 18 amino acids. Germline V gives CDR1 SGHTA, CDR2 FQGTGA.

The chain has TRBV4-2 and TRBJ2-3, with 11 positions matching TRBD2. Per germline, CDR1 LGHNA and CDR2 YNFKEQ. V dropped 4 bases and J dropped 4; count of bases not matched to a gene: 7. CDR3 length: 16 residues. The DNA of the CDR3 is TGTGCCAGCAGCCGCAGGGGACTAGCGGAGGCAGATACGCAGTATTTT. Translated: CASSRRGLAEADTQYF.

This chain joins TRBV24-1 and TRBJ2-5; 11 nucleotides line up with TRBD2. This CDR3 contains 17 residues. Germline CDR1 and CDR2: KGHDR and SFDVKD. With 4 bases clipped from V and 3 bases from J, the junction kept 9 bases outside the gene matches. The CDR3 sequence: CATSDPRLAGLEETQYF. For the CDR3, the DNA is TGTGCCACCAGTGACCCAAGACTAGCGGGGCTTGAAGAGACCCAGTACTTC.

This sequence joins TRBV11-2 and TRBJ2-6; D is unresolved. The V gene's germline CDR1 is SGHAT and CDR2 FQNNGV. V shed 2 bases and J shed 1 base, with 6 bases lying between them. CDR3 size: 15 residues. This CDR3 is CASSLMRSGANVLTF. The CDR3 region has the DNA TGTGCCAGCAGCTTAATGAGGTCTGGGGCCAACGTCCTGACTTTC.

In DNA, the CDR3 is TGCGCCAGCAGTGAGGGAGGGAACTACGAGCAGTACTTC. This encodes CASSEGGNYEQYF. The V call is TRBV10-2, the J call TRBJ2-7, with D perhaps TRBD2 (6 bases). CDR1 and CDR2 from the germline V gene are WSHSY and SAAADI. The CDR3 consists of 13 residues. V shed 2 bases and J shed 3 bases, with 8 bases lying between them.

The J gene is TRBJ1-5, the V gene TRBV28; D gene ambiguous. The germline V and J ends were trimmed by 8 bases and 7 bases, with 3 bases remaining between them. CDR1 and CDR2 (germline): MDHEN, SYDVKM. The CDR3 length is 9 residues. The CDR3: CASGQPQHF. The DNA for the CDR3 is TGTGCCAGCGGCCAGCCCCAGCATTTT.

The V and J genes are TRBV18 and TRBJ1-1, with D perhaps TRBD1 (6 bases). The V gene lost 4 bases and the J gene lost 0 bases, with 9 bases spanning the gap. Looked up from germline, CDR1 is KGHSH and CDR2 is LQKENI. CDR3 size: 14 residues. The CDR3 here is CASSRTAMNTEAFF. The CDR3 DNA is TGTGCCAGCTCACGGACAGCTATGAACACTGAAGCTTTCTTT.

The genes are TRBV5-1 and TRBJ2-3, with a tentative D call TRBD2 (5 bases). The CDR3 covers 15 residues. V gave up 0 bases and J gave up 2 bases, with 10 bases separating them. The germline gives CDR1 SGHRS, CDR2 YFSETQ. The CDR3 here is CASSLERVFTDTQYF. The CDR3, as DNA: TGCGCCAGCAGCTTGGAGAGGGTCTTCACAGATACGCAGTATTTT.

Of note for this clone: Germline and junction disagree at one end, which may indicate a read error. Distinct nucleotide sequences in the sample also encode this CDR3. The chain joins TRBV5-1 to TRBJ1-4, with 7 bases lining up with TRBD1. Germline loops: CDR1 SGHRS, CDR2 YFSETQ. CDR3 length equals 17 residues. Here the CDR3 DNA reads TGCGCCAGCAGATCCGCCCCCGAGGGGGCCAGGGGGGAAAAATTGTTTTTT. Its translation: CASRSAPEGARGEKLFF. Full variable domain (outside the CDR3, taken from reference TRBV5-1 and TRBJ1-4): KAGVTQTPRYLIKTRGQQVTLSCSPISGHRSVSWYQQTPGQGLQFLFEYFSETQRNKGNFPGRFSGRQFSNSRSEMNVSTLELGDSALYLCASRSAPEGARGEKLFFGSGTQLSVL.

The DNA for the CDR3 is TGCGCCAGCAGCCAAGATTTCCGCGACAATGAGCAGTTCTTC. As protein: CASSQDFRDNEQFF. This chain links TRBV4-3 with TRBJ2-1; D not certain. Between the trimmed V and J ends, which lost 0 bases and 5 bases, there was a span of 8 bases. Germline-derived CDR1 and CDR2 are LGHNA and YSLEER. This CDR3 is built from 14 residues.

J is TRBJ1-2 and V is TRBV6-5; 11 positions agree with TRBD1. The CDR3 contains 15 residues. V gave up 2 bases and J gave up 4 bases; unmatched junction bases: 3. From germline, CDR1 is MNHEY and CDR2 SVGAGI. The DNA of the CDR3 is TGTGCCAGCAGTTACCGAGGACAGGGGGCCTATGGCTACACCTTC. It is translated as CASSYRGQGAYGYTF.

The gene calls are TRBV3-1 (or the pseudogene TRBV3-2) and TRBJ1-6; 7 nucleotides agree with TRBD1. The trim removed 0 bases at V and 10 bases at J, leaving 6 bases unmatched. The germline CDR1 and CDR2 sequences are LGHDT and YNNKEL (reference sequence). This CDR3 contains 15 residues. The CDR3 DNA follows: TGTGCCAGCAGCCAAGATGGAGGGGGCGGATCACCCCTCCACTTT. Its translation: CASSQDGGGGSPLHF.

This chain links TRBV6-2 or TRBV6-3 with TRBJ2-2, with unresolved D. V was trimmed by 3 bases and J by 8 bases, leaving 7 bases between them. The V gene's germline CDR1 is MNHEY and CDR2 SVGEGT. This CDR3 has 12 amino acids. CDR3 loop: CASSYPGGELFF. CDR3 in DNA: TGTGCCAGCAGTTATCCGGGTGGGGAGCTGTTTTTT.

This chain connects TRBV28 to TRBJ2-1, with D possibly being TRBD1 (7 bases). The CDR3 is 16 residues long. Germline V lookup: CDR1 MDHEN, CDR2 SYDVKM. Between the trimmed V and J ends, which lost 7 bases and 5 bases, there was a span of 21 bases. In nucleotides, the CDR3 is TGTGCCAGCAAGTTGGGGGGCAGGGGGTCTAACAATGAGCAGTTCTTC. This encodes CASKLGGRGSNNEQFF.

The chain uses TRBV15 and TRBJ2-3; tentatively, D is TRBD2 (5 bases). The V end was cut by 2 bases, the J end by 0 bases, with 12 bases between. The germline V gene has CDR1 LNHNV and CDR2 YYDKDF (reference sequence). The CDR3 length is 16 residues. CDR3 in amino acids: CATSRRGRGSTDTQYF. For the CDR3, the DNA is TGTGCCACCAGCAGACGAGGACGGGGTAGCACAGATACGCAGTATTTT.

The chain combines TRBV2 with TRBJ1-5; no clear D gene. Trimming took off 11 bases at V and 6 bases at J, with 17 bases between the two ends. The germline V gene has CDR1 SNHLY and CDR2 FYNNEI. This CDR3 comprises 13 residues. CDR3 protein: CASVLRAFQPQHF. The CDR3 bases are TGTGCCTCCGTTCTGCGAGCGTTTCAGCCCCAGCATTTT.

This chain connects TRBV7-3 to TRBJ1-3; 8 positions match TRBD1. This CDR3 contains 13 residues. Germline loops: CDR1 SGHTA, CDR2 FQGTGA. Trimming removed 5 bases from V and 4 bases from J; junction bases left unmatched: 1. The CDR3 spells CASSRDRGNTIYF. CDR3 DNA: TGTGCCAGCAGCCGGGACAGGGGAAACACCATATATTTT.

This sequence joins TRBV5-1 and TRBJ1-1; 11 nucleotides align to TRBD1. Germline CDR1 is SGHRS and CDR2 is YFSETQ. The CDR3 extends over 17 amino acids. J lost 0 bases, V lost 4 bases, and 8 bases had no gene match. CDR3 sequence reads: CASSLGTGGFMNTEAFF. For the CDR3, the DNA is TGCGCCAGCAGCCTAGGGACAGGGGGTTTCATGAACACTGAAGCTTTCTTT.

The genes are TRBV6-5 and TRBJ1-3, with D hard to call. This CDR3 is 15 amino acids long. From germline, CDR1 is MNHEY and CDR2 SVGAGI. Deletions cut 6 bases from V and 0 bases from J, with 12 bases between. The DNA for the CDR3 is TGTGCCAGCAGCCCACTTGGTTTCTCTGGAAACACCATATATTTT. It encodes CASSPLGFSGNTIYF.